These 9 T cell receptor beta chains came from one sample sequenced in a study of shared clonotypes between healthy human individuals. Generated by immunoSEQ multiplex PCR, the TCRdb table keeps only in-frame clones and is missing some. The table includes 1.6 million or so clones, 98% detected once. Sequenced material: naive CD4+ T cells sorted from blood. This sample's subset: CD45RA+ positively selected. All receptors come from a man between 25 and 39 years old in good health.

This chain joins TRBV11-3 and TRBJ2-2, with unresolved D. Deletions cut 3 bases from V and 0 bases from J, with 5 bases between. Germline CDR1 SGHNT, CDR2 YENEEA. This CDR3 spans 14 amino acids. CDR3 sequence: CASSFGPNTGELFF. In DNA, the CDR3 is TGTGCCAGCAGCTTTGGGCCGAACACCGGGGAGCTGTTTTTT.

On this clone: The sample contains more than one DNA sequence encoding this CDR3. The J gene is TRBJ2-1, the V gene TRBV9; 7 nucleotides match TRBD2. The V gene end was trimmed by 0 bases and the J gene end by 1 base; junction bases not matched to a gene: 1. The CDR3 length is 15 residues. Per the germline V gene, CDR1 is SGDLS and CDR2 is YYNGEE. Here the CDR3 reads CASSVAAGSYNEQFF. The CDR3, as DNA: TGTGCCAGCAGCGTAGCAGCGGGATCCTACAATGAGCAGTTCTTC.

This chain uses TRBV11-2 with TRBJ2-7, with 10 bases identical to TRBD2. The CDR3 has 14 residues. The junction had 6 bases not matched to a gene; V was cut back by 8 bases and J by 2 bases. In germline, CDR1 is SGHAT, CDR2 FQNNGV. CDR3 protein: CASRSLAGAYEQYF. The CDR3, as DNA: TGTGCCAGCCGTAGTCTAGCGGGGGCCTACGAGCAGTACTTC.

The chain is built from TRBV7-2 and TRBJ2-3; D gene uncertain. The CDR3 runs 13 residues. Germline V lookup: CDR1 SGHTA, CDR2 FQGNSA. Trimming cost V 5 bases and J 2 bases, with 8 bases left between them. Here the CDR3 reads CASSPSSTDTQYF. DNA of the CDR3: TGTGCCAGCAGCCCGTCGTCCACAGATACGCAGTATTTT.

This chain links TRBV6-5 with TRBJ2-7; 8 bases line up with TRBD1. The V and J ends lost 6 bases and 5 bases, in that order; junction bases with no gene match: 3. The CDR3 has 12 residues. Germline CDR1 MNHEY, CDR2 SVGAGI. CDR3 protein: CASRKDRDEQYF. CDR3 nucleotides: TGTGCCAGCAGGAAGGACAGGGACGAGCAGTACTTC.

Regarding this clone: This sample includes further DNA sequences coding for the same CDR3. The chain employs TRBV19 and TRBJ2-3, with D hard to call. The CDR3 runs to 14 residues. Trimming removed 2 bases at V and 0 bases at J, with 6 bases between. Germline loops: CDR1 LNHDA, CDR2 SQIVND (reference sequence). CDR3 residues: CASSIRASTDTQYF. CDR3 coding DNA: TGTGCCAGTAGTATAAGGGCCAGCACAGATACGCAGTATTTT.

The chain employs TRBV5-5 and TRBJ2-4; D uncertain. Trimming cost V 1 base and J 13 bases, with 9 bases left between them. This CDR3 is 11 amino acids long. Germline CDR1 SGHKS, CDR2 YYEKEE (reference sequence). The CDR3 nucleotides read TGTGCCAGCAGCTTGTTAACAGTCCAGTACTTC. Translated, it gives CASSLLTVQYF.

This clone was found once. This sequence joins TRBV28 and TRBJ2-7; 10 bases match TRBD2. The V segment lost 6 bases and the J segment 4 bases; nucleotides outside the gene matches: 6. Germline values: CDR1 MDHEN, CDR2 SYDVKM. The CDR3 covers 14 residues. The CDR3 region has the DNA TGTGCCAGCAGATCTAGCGGGAGTCGGTACGAGCAGTACTTC. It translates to CASRSSGSRYEQYF.

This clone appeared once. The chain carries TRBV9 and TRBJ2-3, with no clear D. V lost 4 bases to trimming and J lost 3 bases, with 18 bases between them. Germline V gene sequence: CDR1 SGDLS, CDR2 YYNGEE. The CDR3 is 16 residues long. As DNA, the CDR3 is TGTGCCAGCAGCCCCCTCGCGTTCGATGTGACAGATACGCAGTATTTT. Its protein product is CASSPLAFDVTDTQYF.